This TCR beta chain appears in the sequencing data of a study of tumor-infiltrating lymphocytes in primary liver carcinoma. Priming with a constant-region primer yielded TCR beta cDNA from about 510 ng total RNA. Sequencing libraries for TCR beta derived from three nested multiplex PCR rounds that used slightly modified ARM-PCR. Two initial PCR rounds of around 10 cycles each paired TRBV1-TRBV30 forward primers with a C-beta reverse primer. TCRdb reanalysed the multiplex PCR reads using MiXCR and keeps one entry per CDR3 protein. The data contain 60,000 to 90,000 distinct CDR3 sequences, 55% to 75% of them singletons. Both RNA and DNA were isolated together from about 21-30 mg of bulk tissue that had not been sorted. Five distinct regions per tumor were sampled. V lost 7 bases and J lost 10; bases outside the gene matches: 10. Germline V CDR1 and CDR2: ENHRY, SYGVKD. The CDR3 covers 14 residues.

The receptor's source is a man in his forties or fifties with primary liver carcinoma and hepatitis B virus infection. The chain employs TRBV10-3 and TRBJ2-1; 10 bases line up with TRBD1. What was sequenced was liver tumor tissue from sampling region 4. Described subset: tumor region T4, right-lateral pole. The CDR3 region is CAIMVGQGEGEQFF. The CDR3 DNA is TGTGCCATCATGGTCGGACAGGGGGAAGGCGAGCAGTTCTTC.